Below, one T cell receptor beta chain is given with its context. Sequenced by immunoSEQ multiplex PCR; TCRdb stores in-frame clones only, minus some. The table has over 1.4 million clones, roughly 96% seen once. V dropped 10 bases and J dropped 8; count of bases not matched to a gene: 9. Germline CDR1 SNHLY, CDR2 FYNNEI. This CDR3 contains 13 residues. This sample is part of a study of shared clonotypes between healthy human individuals. The TCR was taken from a man in his thirties or forties in good health. J is TRBJ1-4 and V is TRBV2; 8 bases line up with TRBD1. Sequenced: naive CD4+ T cells sorted from blood. This sample's subset: CD45RA+ positively selected. This chain's CDR3 is CANGQGGGEKLFF. The CDR3 bases are TGTGCCAATGGACAGGGCGGAGGGGAAAAACTGTTTTTT.